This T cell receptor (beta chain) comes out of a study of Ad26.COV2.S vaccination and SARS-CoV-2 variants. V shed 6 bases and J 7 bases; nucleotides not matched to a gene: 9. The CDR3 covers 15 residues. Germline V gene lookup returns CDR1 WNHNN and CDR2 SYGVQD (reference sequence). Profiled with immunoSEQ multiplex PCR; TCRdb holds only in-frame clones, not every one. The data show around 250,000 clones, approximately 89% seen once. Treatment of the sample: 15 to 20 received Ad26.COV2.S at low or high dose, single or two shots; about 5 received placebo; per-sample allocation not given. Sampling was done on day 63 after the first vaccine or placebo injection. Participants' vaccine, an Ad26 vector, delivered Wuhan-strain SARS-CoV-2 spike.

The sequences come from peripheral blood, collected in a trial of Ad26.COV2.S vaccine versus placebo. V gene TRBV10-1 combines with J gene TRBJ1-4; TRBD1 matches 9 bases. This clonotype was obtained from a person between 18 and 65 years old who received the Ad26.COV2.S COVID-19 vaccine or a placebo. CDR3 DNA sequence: TGCGCCAGCAGGGACCTGGACAGGGGTGGTGAAAAACTGTTTTTT. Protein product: CASRDLDRGGEKLFF.